This passage covers 10 T cell receptor beta chains from one sample sequenced in a study of T cell changes during pregnancy in multiple sclerosis. The data were produced by immunoSEQ multiplex PCR, yet TCRdb's version contains in-frame clones alone and is incomplete. The sample has just over 90,000 clones, roughly 89% seen once. The sequencing here drew on peripheral blood, taken after pregnancy. The receptors derive from a female donor in good health, enrolled as a control in a pregnancy study.

The J gene is TRBJ2-3, the V gene TRBV6-4, with 7 nucleotides matching TRBD1. V was clipped by 2 bases and J by 3 bases; unmatched bases: 5. CDR1 and CDR2 (germline): MRHNA, SNTAGT. CDR3 size: 15 residues. CDR3 sequence: CASSDGEGATDTQYF. DNA for the CDR3: TGTGCCAGCAGTGACGGCGAGGGGGCAACAGATACGCAGTATTTT.

The chain employs TRBV29-1 and TRBJ2-5, with D maybe TRBD2 (7 bases). Germline V gives CDR1 SQVTM, CDR2 ANQGSEA. The V and J ends lost 8 bases and 4 bases respectively, with 17 bases between them. CDR3 size: 13 residues. CDR3 sequence (DNA): TGCAGCTTCCAAAGGGGGGGAGTAGAGACCCAGTACTTC. Amino acids: CSFQRGGVETQYF.

The V call is TRBV7-2, the J call TRBJ1-2; D ambiguous. The CDR3 covers 12 residues. V was shortened by 5 bases and J by 4 bases, with 8 bases between the two germline ends. In germline, CDR1 is SGHTA, CDR2 FQGNSA. In nucleotides, the CDR3 is TGTGCCAGCAGCCTAGACACCTATGGCTACACCTTC. It yields the protein CASSLDTYGYTF.

The chain couples TRBV5-6 to TRBJ1-4, with TRBD1 identical over 7 bases. Germline values: CDR1 SGHDT, CDR2 YYEEEE. Trimming removed 2 bases from V and 5 bases from J; junction bases left unmatched: 9. This CDR3 has 16 residues. The CDR3 DNA reads as TGTGCCAGCAGCTTCGGAACAGGGGCCCTCAATGAAAAACTGTTTTTT. It specifies CASSFGTGALNEKLFF.

CDR3 sequence reads: CAISTGTSASTDTQYF. CDR3 DNA sequence: TGTGCCATTAGTACCGGGACTAGCGCGAGCACAGATACGCAGTATTTT. V usage is TRBV10-3 and J usage is TRBJ2-3, with 10 bases identical to TRBD2. The CDR3 extends over 16 amino acids. V lost 9 bases, J lost 0 bases, and 9 bases stayed unmatched. Germline CDR1 and CDR2: ENHRY and SYGVKD.

The chain carries TRBV15 and TRBJ1-5; D call uncertain. CDR3 length: 13 amino acids. Germline V gene data show CDR1 as LNHNV and CDR2 as YYDKDF (reference sequence). V was clipped by 5 bases and J by 4 bases, with 9 bases between them. CDR3 in DNA: TGTGCCACCAGCTATGACACTAATCAGCCCCAGCATTTT. Protein sequence: CATSYDTNQPQHF.

The chain joins TRBV9 to TRBJ1-4; 9 bases line up with TRBD1. With 2 bases clipped from V and 5 bases from J, the junction kept 4 bases outside the gene matches. The germline V gene encodes CDR1 SGDLS and CDR2 YYNGEE. This CDR3 is built from 15 residues. In DNA form, the CDR3 reads TGTGCCAGCAGCGTCTTACAGGGGGCGAATGAAAAACTGTTTTTT. Protein product: CASSVLQGANEKLFF.

This chain joins TRBV11-3 and TRBJ2-1; possibly TRBD1 for D (6 bases). V shed 5 bases and J shed 10 bases, with 9 bases lying between them. The germline gives CDR1 SGHNT, CDR2 YENEEA. The CDR3 sequence is 11 residues long. The DNA of the CDR3 is TGTGCCAGCAGCGTCGGACAGGAGCAGTTCTTC. This encodes CASSVGQEQFF.

The chain recombines TRBV10-3 with TRBJ2-3, with TRBD1 identical over 7 bases. The length of the CDR3 is 15 residues. Germline assignment: CDR1 ENHRY and CDR2 SYGVKD. After removal of 3 bases from V and 4 bases from J, the junction contained 7 bases not matched to a gene. The CDR3 sequence: CAISDPDRAADTQYF. The CDR3 bases are TGTGCCATCAGTGACCCCGACAGGGCAGCAGATACGCAGTATTTT.

This sequence joins TRBV7-6 and TRBJ2-2; D is undetermined. The CDR3 spans 13 residues. Germline CDR1 is SGHVS and CDR2 is FNYEAQ. Trimming cost V 1 base and J 5 bases, with 5 bases left between them. The CDR3 DNA reads TGTGCCAGCAGCTTAGAACTTACCGGGGAGCTGTTTTTT. This encodes CASSLELTGELFF.